What follows are 12 T cell receptor beta chains derived from one specimen sequenced in a study of blood T cell repertoires in COVID-19. Only in-frame clones appear in the TCRdb table, and some are missing; sequencing was by immunoSEQ multiplex PCR. The sample has some 120,000 clones; around three quarters are singletons. The sequenced material came from peripheral blood. The receptor source for this set is a woman in her 70s with acute or convalescent COVID-19.

In its sample, this clone was seen a few times. V gene TRBV19 combines with J gene TRBJ2-7, with 9 bases identical to TRBD2. The V and J ends lost 5 bases and 4 bases, in that order; junction bases with no gene match: 3. The germline gives CDR1 LNHDA, CDR2 SQIVND (reference sequence). This CDR3 comprises 13 residues. The CDR3 nucleotides read TGTGCCAGTAGTTGGGGACTAGCTTACGAGCAGTACTTC. Translated, it gives CASSWGLAYEQYF.

V gene TRBV14 combines with J gene TRBJ2-3, with a possible D match to TRBD2 (6 bases). V dropped 1 base and J dropped 0 bases, with 8 bases sitting between them. There are 15 residues in the CDR3. In germline, CDR1 is SGHDN, CDR2 FVKESK. The DNA for the CDR3 is TGTGCCAGCAGCCAAGCGGACTACAGCACAGATACGCAGTATTTT. Protein product: CASSQADYSTDTQYF.

V usage is TRBV20-1 and J usage is TRBJ2-1; 7 nucleotides align to TRBD2. V dropped 3 bases and J dropped 1; count of bases not matched to a gene: 9. This CDR3 region has 16 residues. Per germline, CDR1 DFQATT and CDR2 SNEGSKA (reference sequence). CDR3 in amino acids: CSASMGGGKSYNEQFF. The CDR3 DNA reads as TGCAGTGCTAGTATGGGGGGGGGAAAATCCTACAATGAGCAGTTCTTC.

The rearrangement uses TRBV7-9 and TRBJ1-1; D is uncertain. V lost 1 base and J lost 0, with 12 bases in between. CDR1 is SEHNR, CDR2 FQNEAQ, per germline (reference sequence). The CDR3 is 16 amino acids. DNA of the CDR3: TGTGCCAGCAGCTTAGGGAGGACCGCTTTGAACACTGAAGCTTTCTTT. This gives the protein CASSLGRTALNTEAFF.

CDR3 DNA sequence: TGTGCCAGTAGTATTCGGGGGGCTGCAGAGACCCAGTACTTC. Encoded protein: CASSIRGAAETQYF. This chain joins TRBV19 and TRBJ2-5; a possible D gene is TRBD2 (7 bases). Deletions cut 3 bases from V and 4 bases from J, with 12 bases between. This CDR3 has 14 amino acids. Germline loops: CDR1 LNHDA, CDR2 SQIVND (reference sequence).

The chain recombines TRBV10-3 with TRBJ2-4; 11 nucleotides align to TRBD2. The CDR3 extends over 17 amino acids. V lost 3 bases, J lost 6 bases, and 10 bases stayed unmatched. The germline gives CDR1 ENHRY, CDR2 SYGVKD. CDR3 sequence: CAISDTSGGAVGNIQYF. The CDR3 DNA reads as TGTGCCATCAGTGATACTAGCGGGGGTGCGGTGGGAAACATTCAGTACTTC.

J is TRBJ2-1 and V is TRBV6-6; TRBD1 might be the D (6 bases). Trimming removed 6 bases from V and 4 bases from J, with 16 bases in between. The CDR3 sequence is 15 residues long. The germline gives CDR1 MNHNY, CDR2 SVGAGI (reference sequence). For the CDR3, the DNA is TGTGCCAGCAGCCTTTCTAGAGGGGGTTACAATGAGCAGTTCTTC. Protein sequence: CASSLSRGGYNEQFF.

There are a few counts of this clone. The chain is built from TRBV6-6 and TRBJ2-7; 9 bases match TRBD1. Looked up from germline, CDR1 is MNHNY and CDR2 is SVGAGI (reference sequence). V was clipped by 5 bases and J by 3 bases; unmatched bases: 5. This CDR3 has 14 residues. In DNA, the CDR3 is TGTGCCAGCAGTACCCGGACAGGGGACTACGAGCAGTACTTC. Its protein is CASSTRTGDYEQYF.

In DNA form, the CDR3 reads TGTGCCAGCAGCCCCCGAGGGAGGCTAGCGGGGAGCTCCTACAATGAGCAGTTCTTC. Its translation: CASSPRGRLAGSSYNEQFF. This rearrangement joins TRBV9 to TRBJ2-1, with 9 bases identical to TRBD2. The CDR3 is made up of 19 amino acids. In germline, CDR1 is SGDLS, CDR2 YYNGEE. J lost 0 bases, V lost 4 bases, and 14 bases had no gene match.

V usage is TRBV6-5 and J usage is TRBJ1-2; a possible D gene is TRBD1 (5 bases). This CDR3 is 14 amino acids long. Germline lookup yields CDR1 MNHEY and CDR2 SVGAGI. V lost 6 bases to trimming and J lost 8 bases, with 19 bases between them. The CDR3 coding sequence is TGTGCCAGCAGCCCAACGGGGGAGGCTGGCGGCTACACCTTC. Translation: CASSPTGEAGGYTF.

The rearrangement links TRBV11-2 to TRBJ2-7, with 12 bases aligning to TRBD2. From germline, CDR1 is SGHAT and CDR2 FQNNGV. V was clipped by 5 bases and J by 4 bases; unmatched bases: 6. The CDR3 length is 15 residues. CDR3 sequence (DNA): TGTGCCAGCAGCCTCGAGACTAGCGGGGGTTACGAGCAGTACTTC. Its translation is CASSLETSGGYEQYF.

This clone has more than one count but fewer than ten. The chain combines TRBV10-1 with TRBJ2-3; 7 nucleotides match TRBD1. Looked up from germline, CDR1 is WNHNN and CDR2 is SYGVQD (reference sequence). CDR3 length: 15 residues. Trimming took 3 bases from V and 11 from J; bases not matched to a gene: 14. CDR3 amino acids: CASSDGQAGLWVQYF. CDR3 DNA sequence: TGCGCCAGCAGTGATGGACAGGCGGGCCTTTGGGTGCAGTATTTT.